Presented here are 16 T cell receptor beta chains from one specimen sequenced in a study of metastatic and nonmetastatic thyroid tumors. Before thyroid surgery, none of the patients had received any treatment. TCRdb reanalyzed the PCR reads via MiXCR. Of around 34,000 clones in the sample, approximately 16% were seen once. The sequenced material came from blood. The receptors were sampled from a male donor with papillary thyroid cancer or a benign thyroid nodule (not recorded which). Some clones in this sample may be carry-over from other donors' samples.

This clone showed up many times. The chain combines TRBV27 with TRBJ2-2; D is possibly TRBD2 (5 bases). This CDR3 region has 13 residues. Trimming left V 8 bases short and J 5 bases short, with 12 bases between. CDR1 and CDR2 (germline): MNHEY, SMNVEV (reference sequence). The CDR3 coding sequence is TGTGCCAGCGCTTTGACGGGGACCGGGGAGCTGTTTTTT. Translating it yields CASALTGTGELFF.

This clone was observed many times. This chain connects TRBV7-9 to TRBJ2-3; 9 bases match TRBD1. The CDR3 consists of 16 residues. V was pared by 1 base and J by 3 bases, with 5 bases of the junction left unmatched. The germline V gene has CDR1 SEHNR and CDR2 FQNEAQ (reference sequence). In DNA form, the CDR3 reads TGTGCCAGCAGCTTAGGGGACAGGGTTCAAACAGATACGCAGTATTTT. This translates into CASSLGDRVQTDTQYF.

This clone was observed at least ten times. The V call is TRBV7-9, the J call TRBJ2-7; a weak D match, TRBD1 (5 bases). The CDR3 covers 13 residues. V was trimmed by 6 bases and J by 0 bases, leaving 9 bases between them. The germline CDR1 and CDR2 sequences are SEHNR and FQNEAQ (reference sequence). The CDR3 spells CASRQESSYEQYF. CDR3 sequence (DNA): TGTGCCAGCAGACAGGAGAGCTCCTACGAGCAGTACTTC.

This clone was counted many times. The J gene is TRBJ1-5, the V gene TRBV19; maybe TRBD1 (5 bases). V lost 9 bases to trimming and J lost 0 bases, with 18 bases between them. The germline CDR1 and CDR2 sequences are LNHDA and SQIVND (reference sequence). This CDR3 contains 16 residues. The CDR3 DNA reads TGTGCCAGCCGGTCCGCTTCAGGGAATAGCAATCAGCCCCAGCATTTT. As protein: CASRSASGNSNQPQHF.

This clone was picked up many times. The chain uses TRBV30 and TRBJ2-2; D gene uncertain. The V gene's germline CDR1 is GTSNPN and CDR2 SVGIG (reference sequence). The CDR3 spans 14 residues. Trimming removed 0 bases at V and 7 bases at J, with 12 bases between. CDR3 sequence (DNA): TGTGCCTGGAGTGTAATCAGCGAGGTCGGGGAGCTGTTTTTT. Amino acid sequence: CAWSVISEVGELFF.

This clone was recorded many times. The chain joins TRBV5-4 to TRBJ2-3; D might be TRBD2 (5 bases). This CDR3 region has 14 residues. Germline values: CDR1 SGHNT, CDR2 YYREEE (reference sequence). Trimming stripped 1 base from V and 3 bases from J, with 9 bases between. CDR3 DNA: TGTGCCAGCAGCTTGCCAGCGGAGACAGATACGCAGTATTTT. This codes for CASSLPAETDTQYF.

This clone has ten or more counts. The CDR3 is CASSERQTNEKLFF. CDR3 sequence (DNA): TGTGCCAGCAGCGAGCGACAGACTAATGAAAAACTGTTTTTT. V gene TRBV7-9 combines with J gene TRBJ1-4; perhaps TRBD1 as D (5 bases). From germline, CDR1 is SEHNR and CDR2 FQNEAQ (reference sequence). The CDR3 covers 14 residues. V was cut by 5 bases and J by 2 bases, with 9 bases left in between.

Comment on this clone: Other DNA sequences in the sample encode the same CDR3. CDR3 sequence (DNA): TGTGCCAGCTCTTTAGTGCCCCAGGACCAAGAGACCCAGTACTTC. Its protein product is CASSLVPQDQETQYF. This chain joins TRBV12-3 or TRBV12-4 and TRBJ2-5, with D hard to call. V lost 8 bases and J lost 0, with 16 bases in between. The CDR3 extends over 15 amino acids.

This clone was picked up many times. The chain combines TRBV30 with TRBJ1-1; 7 bases are shared with TRBD1. From germline, CDR1 is GTSNPN and CDR2 SVGIG (reference sequence). This CDR3 has 13 amino acids. With 5 bases clipped from V and 1 base from J, the junction kept 4 bases outside the gene matches. CDR3 region: CAWADRKNTEAFF. The CDR3 bases are TGTGCCTGGGCGGACAGGAAGAACACTGAAGCTTTCTTT.

This clone was picked up many times. The chain carries TRBV27 and TRBJ2-1, with a tentative D call TRBD2 (5 bases). This CDR3 contains 14 residues. CDR1 MNHEY and CDR2 SMNVEV come from the germline V gene (reference sequence). With 0 bases removed from V and 7 bases from J, the gap between germline ends came to 10 bases. In DNA form, the CDR3 reads TGTGCCAGCAGTTTATCTCCTGGGAGAAATGAGCAGTTCTTC. It translates to CASSLSPGRNEQFF.

At least ten counts were recorded for this clone. The chain uses TRBV9 and TRBJ2-2; a possible D gene is TRBD2 (5 bases). V was cut by 3 bases and J by 0 bases, with 12 bases left in between. This CDR3 is 16 amino acids long. The germline gives CDR1 SGDLS, CDR2 YYNGEE. The CDR3 reads CASSAPEGTNTGELFF. The CDR3 bases are TGTGCCAGCAGCGCACCCGAGGGTACGAACACCGGGGAGCTGTTTTTT.

The table lists this clone with many counts. The chain couples TRBV11-2 to TRBJ2-7; TRBD2 matches at 8 bases. Germline V gene lookup returns CDR1 SGHAT and CDR2 FQNNGV. After removal of 2 bases from V and 3 bases from J, the junction contained 3 bases not matched to a gene. CDR3 length: 14 amino acids. The CDR3 sequence is CASSLQRGYYEQYF. CDR3 in DNA: TGTGCCAGCAGCTTACAGCGGGGGTACTACGAGCAGTACTTC.

Comments on this clone: A read error is possible here, since a much larger clone lies one base away. The V gene is TRBV30, the J gene TRBJ2-5; TRBD2 aligns across 7 bases. The CDR3 is made up of 16 amino acids. Germline CDR1 reads GTSNPN; CDR2 reads SVGIG (reference sequence). CDR3 residues: CAWSPLGWEGLETRYF. CDR3 DNA sequence: TGTGCCTGGAGTCCCCTGGGGTGGGAGGGGTTAGAGACCCGGTACTTC.

This clone has a count of ten or more. The chain has TRBV6-1 and TRBJ2-7, with 10 positions matching TRBD1. Germline CDR1 and CDR2: MNHNS and SASEGT. CDR3 length: 13 residues. V trimming: 6 bases; J trimming: 5 bases; junction bases outside the gene matches: 4. For the CDR3, the DNA is TGTGCCAGCAGCCGGGACAGGGGACACGAGCAGTACTTC. Translating gives CASSRDRGHEQYF.

J is TRBJ2-6 and V is TRBV30, with a tentative D call TRBD2 (5 bases). Germline values: CDR1 GTSNPN, CDR2 SVGIG (reference sequence). The CDR3 covers 13 residues. V gave up 4 bases and J gave up 4 bases, with 8 bases separating them. The CDR3 region is CAWNIAGANVLTF. The DNA of the CDR3 is TGTGCCTGGAACATAGCGGGGGCCAACGTCCTGACTTTC.

The gene calls are TRBV13 and TRBJ2-1; 7 bases match TRBD1. Germline loops: CDR1 PRHDT, CDR2 FYEKMQ (reference sequence). This CDR3 spans 14 amino acids. With V trimmed by 5 bases and J by 4 bases, 5 bases remained unmatched. The CDR3 loop reads CASSTPGQYNEQFF. The CDR3, as DNA: TGTGCCAGCAGCACGCCGGGACAGTACAATGAGCAGTTCTTC.